This TCR beta chain originates from a study of OX40 agonist ivuxolimab in advanced cancers. Across the whole study: Patients' therapy was ivuxolimab, an antibody that acts as an agonist of OX40 (CD134).

Using immunoSEQ multiplex PCR, the repertoire was profiled, and TCRdb retains in-frame clones only, with some absent. This table has just under 75,000 clones, around nine tenths appearing once. On this clone itself: The antigen remains unidentified.

Germline values: CDR1 GTSNPN, CDR2 SVGIG (reference sequence). This CDR3 has 12 amino acids. Overall study results and limits: Within 6 weeks, CD4+ and CD8+ blood T cells expanded clonally at 0.1 to 3.0 mg/kg.

This TCR was sampled from an adult with an advanced solid tumor such as melanoma, head and neck, liver or kidney cancer. Here the sequenced sample was CD4+ or CD8+ T cells sorted from blood, taken in a trial of the OX40 agonist ivuxolimab. This chain joins TRBV30 and TRBJ2-5; tentative D call: TRBD1 (6 bases). The J call is uncertain, as TRBJ2-7 better fits the DNA end. The CDR3: CAWSTTGYEQYF. CDR3 nucleotides: TGTGCCTGGAGTACAACAGGGTACGAGCAGTACTTC.